Sequencing of this TCR beta chain was carried out in a study of Ad26.COV2.S vaccination and SARS-CoV-2 variants. Treatment given: around 19 received Ad26.COV2.S at low or high dose, single or two shots; about five received placebo; per-sample allocation not given. At day 63 after the first vaccine or placebo injection, samples were drawn. An adult aged 18-55 years in Boston served as the donor. This clone occurred once. Assay used: immunoSEQ multiplex PCR; TCRdb lists only in-frame clones, some missing. The sample comprises more than 350,000 clones, around 90% of which are singletons, and 12% rests with the top ten. The sample in question was peripheral blood, obtained in a trial of Ad26.COV2.S vaccine versus placebo. The clonotype was recovered from a person aged 18-65 years who received the Ad26.COV2.S COVID-19 vaccine or a placebo.

CDR3: CASSLYPSGRGETQYF. As DNA, the CDR3 is TGTGCCAGCAGCTTATATCCTAGCGGGAGAGGTGAGACCCAGTACTTC. V usage is TRBV7-9 and J usage is TRBJ2-5, with TRBD2 matching over 10 bases. Trimming removed 2 bases from V and 5 bases from J; junction bases left unmatched: 8. CDR3 length: 16 residues. CDR1 is SEHNR and CDR2 is FQNEAQ in the germline V gene (reference sequence).